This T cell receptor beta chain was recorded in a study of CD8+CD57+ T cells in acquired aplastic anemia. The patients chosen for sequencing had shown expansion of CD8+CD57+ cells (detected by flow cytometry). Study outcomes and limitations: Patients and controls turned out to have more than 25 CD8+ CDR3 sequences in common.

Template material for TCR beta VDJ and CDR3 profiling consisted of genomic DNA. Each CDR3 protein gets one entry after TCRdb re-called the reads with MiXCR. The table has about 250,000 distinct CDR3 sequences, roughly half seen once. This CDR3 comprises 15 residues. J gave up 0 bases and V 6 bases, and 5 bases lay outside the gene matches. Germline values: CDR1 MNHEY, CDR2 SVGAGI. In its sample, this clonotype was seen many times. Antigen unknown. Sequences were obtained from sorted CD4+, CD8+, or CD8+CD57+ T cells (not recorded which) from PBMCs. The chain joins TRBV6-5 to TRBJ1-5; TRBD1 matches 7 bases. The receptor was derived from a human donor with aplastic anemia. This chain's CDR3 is CASRPGQHSNQPQHF. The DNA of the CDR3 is TGTGCCAGCAGGCCGGGACAGCATAGCAATCAGCCCCAGCATTTT.